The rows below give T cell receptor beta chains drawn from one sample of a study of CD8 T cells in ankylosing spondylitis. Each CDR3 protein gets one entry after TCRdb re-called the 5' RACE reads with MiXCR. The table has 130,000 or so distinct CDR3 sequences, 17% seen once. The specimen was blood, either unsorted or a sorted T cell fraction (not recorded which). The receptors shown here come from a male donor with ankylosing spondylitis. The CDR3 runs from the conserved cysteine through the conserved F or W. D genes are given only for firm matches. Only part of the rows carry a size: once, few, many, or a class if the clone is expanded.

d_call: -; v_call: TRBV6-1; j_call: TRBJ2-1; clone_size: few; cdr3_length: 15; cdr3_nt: TGTGCCAGCCGGACGCCCCGAAGAGCAGACAATGAGCAGTTCTTC; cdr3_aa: CASRTPRRADNEQFF
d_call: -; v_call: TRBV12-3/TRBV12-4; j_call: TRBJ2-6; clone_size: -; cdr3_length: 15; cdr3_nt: TGTGCCAGCACCCCGACTCCATCTGGGGCCAACGTCCTGACTTTC; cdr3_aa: CASTPTPSGANVLTF
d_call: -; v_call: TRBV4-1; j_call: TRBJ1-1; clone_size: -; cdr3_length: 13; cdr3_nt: TGCGCCAGCAGCCAAGAATCCATCCGTGAAGCTTTCTTT; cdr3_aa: CASSQESIREAFF
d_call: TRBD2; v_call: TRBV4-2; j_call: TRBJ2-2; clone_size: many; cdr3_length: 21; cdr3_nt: TGTGCCAGCAGCCAAGAAGCCCTGACTAGCGGGAGGGCCGAGAGGACCGGGGAGCTGTTTTTT; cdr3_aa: CASSQEALTSGRAERTGELFF
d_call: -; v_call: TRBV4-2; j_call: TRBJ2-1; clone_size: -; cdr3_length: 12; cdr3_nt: TGTGCCAGCAGCCAAGATTGGAATGAGCAGTTCTTC; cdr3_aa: CASSQDWNEQFF
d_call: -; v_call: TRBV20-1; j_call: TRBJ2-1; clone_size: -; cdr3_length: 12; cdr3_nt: TGCAGTGCTAGAGATCAAGGGTGGGAGCAGTTCTTC; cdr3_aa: CSARDQGWEQFF
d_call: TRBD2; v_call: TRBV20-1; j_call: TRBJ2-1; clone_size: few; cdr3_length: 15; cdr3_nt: TGCAGTGCTCCCGAACTAGCGGGAGCCCCCAATGAGCAGTTCTTC; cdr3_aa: CSAPELAGAPNEQFF
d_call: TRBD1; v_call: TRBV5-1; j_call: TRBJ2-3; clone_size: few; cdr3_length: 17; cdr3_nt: TGCGCCAGCAGCTTAACCCCGGGACAGGGTCTCACAGATACGCAGTATTTT; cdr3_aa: CASSLTPGQGLTDTQYF
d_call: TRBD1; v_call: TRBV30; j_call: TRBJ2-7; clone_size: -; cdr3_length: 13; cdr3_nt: TGTGCCTGGAGTGCGGGGACAGCCTACGAGCAGTACTTC; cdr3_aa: CAWSAGTAYEQYF
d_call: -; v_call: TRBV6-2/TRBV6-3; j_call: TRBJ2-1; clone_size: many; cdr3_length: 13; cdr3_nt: TGTGCCAGCAGTTACTCGAGCCGGGGGGAGCAGTTCTTC; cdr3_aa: CASSYSSRGEQFF
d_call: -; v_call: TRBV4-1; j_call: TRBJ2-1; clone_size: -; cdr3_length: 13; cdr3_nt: TGCGCCAGCAGCCCGGGACTTCACAATGAGCAGTTCTTC; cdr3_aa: CASSPGLHNEQFF
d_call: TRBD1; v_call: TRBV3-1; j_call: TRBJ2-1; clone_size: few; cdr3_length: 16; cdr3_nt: TGTGCCAGCAGCCAAACCGGGACAGGGATCTACAATGAGCAGTTCTTC; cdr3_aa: CASSQTGTGIYNEQFF
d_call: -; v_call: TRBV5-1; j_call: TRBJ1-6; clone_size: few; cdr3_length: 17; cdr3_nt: TGCGCCAGCAGCTTGACCGGGGTAGGGGACTATAATTCACCCCTCCACTTT; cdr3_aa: CASSLTGVGDYNSPLHF
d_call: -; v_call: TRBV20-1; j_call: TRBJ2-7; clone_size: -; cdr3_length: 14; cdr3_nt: TGCAGTGCTAGAGTTGGGGGAGGAACTCTCGAGCAGTACTTC; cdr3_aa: CSARVGGGTLEQYF
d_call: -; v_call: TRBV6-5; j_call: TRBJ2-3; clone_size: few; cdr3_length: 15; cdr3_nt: TGTGCCAGCATTACAGGCGGATTAAGCACAGATACGCAGTATTTT; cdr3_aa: CASITGGLSTDTQYF
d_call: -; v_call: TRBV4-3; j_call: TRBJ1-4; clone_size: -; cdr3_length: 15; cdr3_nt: TGCGCCAGCAGCCAAGTAAGGGCCCCGAGCGAAAAACTGTTTTTT; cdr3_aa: CASSQVRAPSEKLFF
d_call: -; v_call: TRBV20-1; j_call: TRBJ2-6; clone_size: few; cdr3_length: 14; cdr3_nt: TGCAGTGCGAGATCGGGAGATGGGGCCAACGTCCTGACTTTC; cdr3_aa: CSARSGDGANVLTF
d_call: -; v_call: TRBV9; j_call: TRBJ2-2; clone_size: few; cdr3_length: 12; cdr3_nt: TGTGCCAGCAGCGTTTCCCCCGGGGAGCTGTTTTTT; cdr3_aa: CASSVSPGELFF
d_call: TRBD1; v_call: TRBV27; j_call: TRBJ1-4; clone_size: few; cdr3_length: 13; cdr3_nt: TGTGCCAGCAGGTACAGGGGGAATGAAAAACTGTTTTTT; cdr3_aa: CASRYRGNEKLFF
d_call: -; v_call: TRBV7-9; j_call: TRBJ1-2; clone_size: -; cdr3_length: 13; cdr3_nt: TGTGCCAGCAGCCTACCATCTGTCTATGGCTACACCTTC; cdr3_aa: CASSLPSVYGYTF
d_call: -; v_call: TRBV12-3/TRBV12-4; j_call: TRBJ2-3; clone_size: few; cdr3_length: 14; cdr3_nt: TGTGCCAGTTGTGAGGAACTGGGCACAGATACGCAGTATTTT; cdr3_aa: CASCEELGTDTQYF
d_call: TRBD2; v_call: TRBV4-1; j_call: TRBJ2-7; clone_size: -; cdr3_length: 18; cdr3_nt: TGCGCCAGCAGCCAAGATTTCGGTAGCGGGAAAGTCTCCTACGAGCAGTACTTC; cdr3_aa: CASSQDFGSGKVSYEQYF
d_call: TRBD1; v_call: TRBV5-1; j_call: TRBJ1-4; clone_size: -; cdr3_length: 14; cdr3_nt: TGCGCCAGCAGCCCGGGACAGGGTAATGAAAAACTGTTTTTT; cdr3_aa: CASSPGQGNEKLFF
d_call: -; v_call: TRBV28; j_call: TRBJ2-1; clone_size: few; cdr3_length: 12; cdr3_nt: TGTGCCAGCCGCAGCTCCTACAATGAGCAGTTCTTC; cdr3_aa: CASRSSYNEQFF
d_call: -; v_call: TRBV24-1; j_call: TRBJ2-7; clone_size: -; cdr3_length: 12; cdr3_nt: TGTGCCACCAGTGATTACTGGGACGAGCAGTACTTC; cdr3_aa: CATSDYWDEQYF
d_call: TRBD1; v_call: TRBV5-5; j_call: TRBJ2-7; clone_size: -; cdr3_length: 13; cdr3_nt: TGTGCCAGCAGCTCTGGACAGGTCTACGAGCAGTACTTC; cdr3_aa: CASSSGQVYEQYF
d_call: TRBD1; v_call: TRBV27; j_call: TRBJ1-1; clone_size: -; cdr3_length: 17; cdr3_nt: TGTGCCAGCAGTTTACTTGGGACAGGCCAAATGAACACTGAAGCTTTCTTT; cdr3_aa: CASSLLGTGQMNTEAFF
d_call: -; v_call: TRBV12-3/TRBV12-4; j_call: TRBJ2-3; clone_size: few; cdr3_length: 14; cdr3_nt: TGTGCCAGCAGTCCCACCCTCGTAACAGATACGCAGTATTTT; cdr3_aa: CASSPTLVTDTQYF
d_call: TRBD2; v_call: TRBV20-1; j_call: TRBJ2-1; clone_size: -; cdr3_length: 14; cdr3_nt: TGCAGTGCTAGGGGGACTAGCGGGACCGATGAGCAGTTCTTC; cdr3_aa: CSARGTSGTDEQFF
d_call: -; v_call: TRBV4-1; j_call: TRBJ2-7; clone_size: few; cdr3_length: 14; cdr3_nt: TGCGCCAGCAGCCTTGTAGGGAACAGGGTCGAGCAGTACTTC; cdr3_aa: CASSLVGNRVEQYF
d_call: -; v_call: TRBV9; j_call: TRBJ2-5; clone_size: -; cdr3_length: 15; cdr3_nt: TGTGCCAGCAGCGCGACCCCCGACTACCAAGAGACCCAGTACTTC; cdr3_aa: CASSATPDYQETQYF